These T cell receptor beta chains were read from a single sample in a study of blood T cells in healthy people across ages. MiXCR, applied by TCRdb to the 5' RACE reads, yields one record per CDR3 protein. The sample carries under 950,000 distinct CDR3 sequences, 22% recorded once. The sequencing sample was made of blood. Receptors originate from a man aged 70-80 years in good health. The CDR3 runs from the conserved cysteine through the conserved F or W.

CDR3 length | J gene | V gene | CDR3 protein
15 | TRBJ2-1 | TRBV12-3/TRBV12-4 | CASKVTAGLNNEQFF
15 | TRBJ2-3 | TRBV12-3/TRBV12-4 | CASSLPGKGPDTQYF
15 | TRBJ1-6 | TRBV13 | CASSLERGLDSPLHF
14 | TRBJ1-4 | TRBV12-3/TRBV12-4 | CASRATGGFEKLFF
15 | TRBJ1-3 | TRBV18 | CASSPPRGFGNTIYF
16 | TRBJ2-3 | TRBV24-1 | CATSDYLGGGTDTQYF
15 | TRBJ2-3 | TRBV20-1 | CSAPEPSGITDTQYF
15 | TRBJ1-1 | TRBV5-1 | CASSGDPGSNTEAFF
16 | TRBJ2-3 | TRBV28 | CASSLFPEDTTDTQYF
13 | TRBJ2-1 | TRBV12-3/TRBV12-4 | CASRTSGGPQQFF
14 | TRBJ2-6 | TRBV20-1 | CSASFISGANVLTF
15 | TRBJ1-5 | TRBV3-1 | CASSQDRVVSQPQHF
13 | TRBJ2-1 | TRBV10-3 | CAITGQGRGEQFF
13 | TRBJ1-1 | TRBV29-1 | CSVESLTGIEAFF
18 | TRBJ2-3 | TRBV5-1 | CASSLPQEITPEGDTQYF
15 | TRBJ2-3 | TRBV28 | CASSLSAGGSDTQYF
15 | TRBJ2-5 | TRBV14 | CASSQIGTRQETQYF
15 | TRBJ1-5 | TRBV12-3/TRBV12-4 | CASRRPGVGNQPQHF
16 | TRBJ1-1 | TRBV5-1 | CASSLVAGTSNTEAFF
15 | TRBJ2-5 | TRBV4-1 | CASSQDGAGQETQYF
12 | TRBJ2-3 | TRBV19 | CATGEYTDTQYF
13 | TRBJ2-3 | TRBV20-1 | CSANRDRVDTQYF
10 | TRBJ1-2 | TRBV24-1 | CATSRGGYTF
16 | TRBJ1-1 | TRBV5-1 | CASSIAGAGADTEAFF
16 | TRBJ2-1 | TRBV5-1 | CASSPPSGLSYNEQFF
16 | TRBJ2-5 | TRBV21-1 | CASSASRDRVEETQYF
17 | TRBJ2-2 | TRBV27 | CASRKGLATLNTGELFF